This T cell receptor beta chain was captured by sequencing in a study of neurological immune-mediated disorders. A single record per CDR3 protein comes from TCRdb applying MiXCR to the 5' RACE reads. The sample yields approximately 30,000 distinct CDR3 sequences, less than 8.5% seen once. Germline V gene data show CDR1 as SGHRS and CDR2 as YFSETQ. The trim removed 5 bases at V and 2 bases at J, leaving 10 bases unmatched. This CDR3 is 18 amino acids long. This clonotype was seen many times. Its cognate antigen is unknown. General study points: Whereas HTLV-1-associated myelopathy showed the most TCR clonal expansion, multiple sclerosis showed the least, with levels below those of healthy controls. Subjects shared no identical expanded-clone CDR3 amino acid sequences, suggesting private TCR-beta repertoires in all groups.

V is TRBV5-1 and J is TRBJ2-2; the match to TRBD2 covers 12 bases. This TCR derives from a woman aged 45-65 years in good health. Input material: PBMCs. CDR3 sequence: CASRRLLGLAGNTGELFF. The CDR3 nucleotides are TGCGCCAGCAGGAGGCTCCTCGGACTAGCGGGAAACACCGGGGAGCTGTTTTTT.